The source of this T cell receptor (beta chain) is a study of radiotherapy plus CTLA-4 blockade in lung cancer (dated by TCRdb to 2017 to 2018). Looking at the study overall: Objective responses were observed in 15% to 20% of enrolled patients, and disease control was achieved in approximately 32%. The investigation overall reported the following: TCR clones derived from tumors expanded in peripheral blood after treatment with radiotherapy and ipilimumab. The strongest predictors of response, as reported, were early dynamic changes in blood T cell clones along with a rise in serum interferon-beta after radiation.

This clone was observed once. Its antigen has not been determined. Qualities for individual bases were not recorded, and no much larger clone is one base off. The study tested focal radiation therapy combined with CTLA-4 blockade (ipilimumab) in patients with chemo-refractory metastatic non-small-cell lung cancer. Receptors were amplified or captured by the immunoSEQ multiplex PCR assay. The source is immuneACCESS, and TCRdb retained only in-frame sequences with V and J called. Part of the clones is not carried over; for the studies checked, unresolved V genes explain less than half of this, and the remainder is unexplained. The sample includes 55,000 to 65,000 clones, with roughly 76% observed a single time. The ten largest clones take up around 2.8% of the sample. Trimming takes 5 bases off V and 6 bases off J; junction bases not matched to a gene: 14. Counted from cysteine to phenylalanine, this CDR3 has 16 amino acids. Only the CDR3 portion is preserved as DNA: 48 bases, with reading frame beginning at the first base. The germline V gene (reference sequence) specifies SEHNR as CDR1 and FQNEAQ as CDR2.

The rearrangement joined TRBV7-9 to TRBJ2-3; 7 central nucleotides agree with TRBD2. The sample here was peripheral blood, taken from a patient treated with radiotherapy plus ipilimumab. The sequence came from a human donor with non-small cell lung cancer who had a complete response to radiotherapy plus ipilimumab. The nucleotide sequence reads as follows: TGTGCCAGCAGCCTAAAAGTTAGCGGGTCCAGGGATACGCAGTATTTT. The translation is CASSLKVSGSRDTQYF.